This TCR beta chain emerged from a study of blood T cell repertoires in COVID-19. Background on the study: Italy, Spain and the United States were the sources of the convalescent and acute COVID-19 samples. The analysed material was cDNA or gDNA that came from T cells, B-cell-depleted T cells, or PBMCs.

Per germline, CDR1 MGHDK and CDR2 SYGVNS. Trimming cost V 4 bases and J 0 bases, with 16 bases left between them. This CDR3 comprises 17 residues. Sequenced by immunoSEQ multiplex PCR; TCRdb stores in-frame clones only, minus some. This sample has nearly 350,000 clones; around 83% occur once, and the top ten carry 3%. The sequencing sample was made of peripheral blood. This clonotype was obtained from a man in his thirties or forties with active or convalescent COVID-19. The chain couples TRBV25-1 to TRBJ1-3; possibly TRBD1 for D (5 bases). CDR3 loop: CASSGEAGPFSGNTIYF. The CDR3 DNA is TGTGCCAGCAGTGGAGAGGCAGGGCCTTTCTCTGGAAACACCATATATTTT.